Here is one TCR beta chain with its context. Its antigen is still unknown. The sample is drawn from a study of a mutant IDH1 vaccine in newly diagnosed glioma. Overall study: Patients had received radiotherapy, temozolomide, or both previously, most receiving both.

Specified time point: week 11, during vaccination. What each vaccine dose contained was 300 ug of mutant IDH1 20-mer peptide, accompanied by topical imiquimod. There are 12 residues in the CDR3. Trimming removed 3 bases from V and 0 bases from J, with 1 base in between. Germline-derived CDR1 and CDR2 are KGHSH and LQKENI. The table came from immunoSEQ multiplex PCR; TCRdb's copy has only in-frame clones and leaves some out. The profile covers tens of thousands of clones, with about 70% appearing a single time and approximately 10% taken by the ten largest. The receptor's source is a man aged 18 to 29 with glioma. Some clones in this sample may be carry-over from other donors' samples. The genes are TRBV18 and TRBJ2-3; D gene ambiguous. Sequenced material: peripheral blood mononuclear cells (PBMCs), taken from a glioma patient whose treatment included an IDH1 peptide vaccine. The CDR3 protein is CASSPSTDTQYF. CDR3 DNA: TGTGCCAGCTCACCCAGCACAGATACGCAGTATTTT.